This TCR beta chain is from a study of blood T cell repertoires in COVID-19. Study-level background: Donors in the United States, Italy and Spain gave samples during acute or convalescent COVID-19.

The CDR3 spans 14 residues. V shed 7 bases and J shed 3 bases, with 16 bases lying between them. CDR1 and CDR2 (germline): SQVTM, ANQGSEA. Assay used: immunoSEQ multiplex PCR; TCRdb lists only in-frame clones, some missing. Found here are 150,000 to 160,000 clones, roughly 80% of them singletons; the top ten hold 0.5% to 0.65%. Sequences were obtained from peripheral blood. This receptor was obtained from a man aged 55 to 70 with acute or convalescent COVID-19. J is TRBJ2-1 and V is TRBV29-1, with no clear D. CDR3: CSASSHPGYNEQFF. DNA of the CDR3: TGCAGCGCCTCGTCCCACCCGGGCTACAATGAGCAGTTCTTC.